The clone carrying this TCR beta chain was found many times. Its matching antigen is unknown. As healthy controls, volunteers from a blood bank in Maryland, USA, were used. The T cells used for sorted libraries numbered 750,000 to 1,000,000, either CD4+ or CD8+. One entry per CDR3 protein results from TCRdb running MiXCR on the 5' RACE reads. The table includes roughly 14,000 distinct CDR3 sequences, approximately 7.7% detected once. The sample belongs to a study of neurological immune-mediated disorders. General study findings and limits: CDR3 amino acid sequences of expanded clones were not shared across subjects, a result suggesting private repertoires in all groups.

The CDR3 runs to 13 residues. CDR1 MDHEN and CDR2 SYDVKM come from the germline V gene. J gave up 5 bases and V 5 bases, and 4 bases lay outside the gene matches. The clonotype comes from a middle-aged woman in good health. The sample comprised CD8+ T cells from blood. This rearrangement joins TRBV28 to TRBJ2-5; TRBD2 agrees at 8 bases. The CDR3 region has the DNA TGTGCCAGCAGTCTAGCGGGTTTTGAGACCCAGTACTTC. It is translated as CASSLAGFETQYF.